Listed below are T cell receptor beta chains from one sample, sequenced in a study of graft-versus-host responses after intestinal transplantation. Here immunoSEQ multiplex PCR was the method, and the copy in TCRdb shows in-frame clones only, minus some. In the table there are some 81,000 clones, about 88% of which are singletons. No antigen has been assigned to these receptors. Sequenced here: unstimulated CD4+ T cells sorted from spleen or lymph node cells, sampled before intestinal transplant. These TCRs come from a human donor who received an intestinal transplant. CDR3s include the opening cysteine and the closing phenylalanine or tryptophan. The D gene is left open where the match is weak. The listing skips clone size in some rows; elsewhere it reads once, few, many or a size class.

cdr3_length clone_size j_call d_call v_call cdr3_nt cdr3_aa
13 - TRBJ2-1 TRBD2 TRBV6-5 TGTGCCAGCAGACTAGCGGGATGGGATGAGCAGTTCTTC CASRLAGWDEQFF
14 - TRBJ2-1 TRBD2 TRBV6-1 TGTGCCAGTCAGGCTAGCGGGATCTACAATGAGCAGTTCTTC CASQASGIYNEQFF
14 - TRBJ2-3 TRBD2 TRBV9 TGTGCCAGTAGTAAGGCGGGGGGGCCAGATACGCAGTATTTT CASSKAGGPDTQYF
14 - TRBJ2-7 TRBD1 TRBV6-4 TGTGCCAGCAGTAAAACCGGGACAGACTGTAAGCAGTACTTC CASSKTGTDCKQYF
13 - TRBJ2-5 TRBD1 TRBV28 TGTGCCAGCAGTTTGAGGGGGCTAGAGACCCAGTACTTC CASSLRGLETQYF
16 - TRBJ2-7 - TRBV5-1 TGCGCCAGCAGCTTGGTGGCCAGGCAGGGTTTCGGAGAACAGTACTTC CASSLVARQGFGEQYF
16 - TRBJ1-5 - TRBV27 TGTGCCAGCAGCCCCCAAGCTAGCTATAGCAATCAGCCCCAGCATTTT CASSPQASYSNQPQHF
15 - TRBJ2-7 TRBD1 TRBV6-5 TGTGCCAGCAGTTACCGAGGACAGGGGACCTACGAGCAGTACTTC CASSYRGQGTYEQYF
13 few TRBJ1-3 - TRBV7-9 TGTGCCAGCACCCCGGACATTGGAAACACCATATATTTT CASTPDIGNTIYF
15 - TRBJ2-1 TRBD1 TRBV5-4 TGTGCCAGCACCATAACGGGACAGGTCGTCAATGAGCAGTTCTTC CASTITGQVVNEQFF
15 - TRBJ2-7 TRBD1 TRBV2 TGTGCCAGCAGGGTTCGGACAGGGGCGAAGTACGAGCAGTACTTC CASRVRTGAKYEQYF
17 - TRBJ1-6 - TRBV19 TGTGCCAGTAGTATGTCGGAGACTCTACTACTCGATTCACCCCTCCACTTT CASSMSETLLLDSPLHF
16 - TRBJ2-3 TRBD2 TRBV4-1 TGCGCCAGCAGCCACGACGGGGGGAGCAGTGGAGATACGCAGTATTTT CASSHDGGSSGDTQYF
17 - TRBJ1-2 TRBD1 TRBV14 TGTGCCAGCAGCCAAGCCGGGACAGGGGGCGTTCGCTATGGCTACACCTTC CASSQAGTGGVRYGYTF
15 - TRBJ1-2 - TRBV5-4 TGTGCCAGCAGCTTGGGGGGCAGGGAAATTAAGGGCTACACCTTC CASSLGGREIKGYTF
14 - TRBJ1-1 TRBD1 TRBV18 TGTGCCAGCTCACCGACAGGGACGAACACTGAAGCTTTCTTT CASSPTGTNTEAFF
14 few TRBJ2-5 TRBD1 TRBV6-6 TGTGCCAGCAGTTCGACAGGGGGAGGAGAGACCCAGTACTTC CASSSTGGGETQYF
15 once TRBJ2-5 TRBD1 TRBV9 TGTGCCAGCAGCTATTCCGGGACAGGGGTCGAGACCCAGTACTTC CASSYSGTGVETQYF
16 - TRBJ1-4 - TRBV7-9 TGTGCCAGCAGCTCCGGACAGAGATCAACTAATGAAAAACTGTTTTTT CASSSGQRSTNEKLFF
14 - TRBJ1-1 TRBD1 TRBV5-6 TGTGCCAGCAGCTCGGGACAGGCGAGCACTGAAGCTTTCTTT CASSSGQASTEAFF
14 - TRBJ2-6 - TRBV18 TGTGCCAGCTCACCCAACTCTGGGGCCAACGTCCTGACTTTC CASSPNSGANVLTF
13 - TRBJ1-2 TRBD1 TRBV2 TGTGCCGGCTCGGGGGACAGCGAATATGGCCACACCTTC CAGSGDSEYGHTF
15 once TRBJ2-7 TRBD1 TRBV6-1 TGTGCCAGCATGGGCCAACTGACAGGGGGCGGGGAGCAGTACTTC CASMGQLTGGGEQYF
13 - TRBJ1-2 - TRBV28 TGTGCCAGCAGTGTCAGGGCCCCTTATGGCTACACCTTC CASSVRAPYGYTF
16 - TRBJ2-7 TRBD1 TRBV7-9 TGTGCCAGCAGCTTAGGACAGGGGGCCGCGAAGGGCGAGCAGTACTTC CASSLGQGAAKGEQYF
15 - TRBJ2-1 TRBD2 TRBV6-6 TGTGCCAGCGAGGAAACTAGCGGATATTACAATGAGCAGTTCTTC CASEETSGYYNEQFF
18 - TRBJ2-3 TRBD2 TRBV2 TGTGCCAGCAGCTCATCGGCTGGACTAGCGGGGGCGAGAGATACGCAGTATTTT CASSSSAGLAGARDTQYF
14 - TRBJ2-2 - TRBV5-4 TGTGCCAGCAGCTTGGCCGGGAAGGGCGGGGAGCTGTTTTTT CASSLAGKGGELFF
15 - TRBJ2-3 - TRBV7-3 TGTGCCAGCAGCTTCCGGGGGACAGACACAGATACGCAGTATTTT CASSFRGTDTDTQYF
17 - TRBJ1-2 - TRBV6-4 TGTGCCAGCAGTGAATACGATGGATTAACAGGAGTCTATGGCTACACCTTC CASSEYDGLTGVYGYTF
13 - TRBJ2-5 - TRBV27 TGTGCCAGCAGTTTTAATGGAGGGGAGACCCAGTACTTC CASSFNGGETQYF
14 - TRBJ2-7 TRBD2 TRBV11-3 TGTGCCAGCAGCTTGAGCGGGAGCTCCTACGAGCAGTACTTC CASSLSGSSYEQYF
14 - TRBJ2-7 TRBD2 TRBV28 TGTGCCAGCAGTTTGATTAGCGGGAGGGCCGAGCAGTACTTC CASSLISGRAEQYF
13 - TRBJ2-5 TRBD2 TRBV29-1 TGCAGCGTTGTCGGGAGGTACCAAGAGACCCAGTACTTC CSVVGRYQETQYF
11 - TRBJ2-7 - TRBV7-2 TGTGCCAGCAGCTCTTACTACGAGCAGTACTTC CASSSYYEQYF
15 few TRBJ1-1 TRBD1 TRBV14 TGTGCCAGCAGCCCGGAAGGGGGCAGGAACACTGAAGCTTTCTTT CASSPEGGRNTEAFF
16 - TRBJ2-1 - TRBV7-3 TGTGCCAGCAGCCAGGGACTCAGAGGCCCCTACAATGAGCAGTTCTTC CASSQGLRGPYNEQFF
17 - TRBJ2-3 - TRBV29-1 TGCAGCGTACGTACTCGGGGGGGGACAGGGACCCCAGATACGCAGTATTTT CSVRTRGGTGTPDTQYF
14 - TRBJ1-1 - TRBV27 TGTGCCAGCAGTTTAGGTCCAGGGAACACTGAAGCTTTCTTT CASSLGPGNTEAFF
14 - TRBJ2-1 TRBD1 TRBV28 TGTGCCAGCACTTTGACAGGGGGGTTAGATGAGCAGTTCTTC CASTLTGGLDEQFF
14 once TRBJ2-1 TRBD2 TRBV9 TGTGCCAGCAGCCTACCAGGGACTAGTTGGGAGCAGTTCTTC CASSLPGTSWEQFF
13 few TRBJ2-5 TRBD1 TRBV5-4 TGTGCCAGCAGCCCCGGGACAGGGGAGTCCTTCAACTTC CASSPGTGESFNF
15 - TRBJ2-2 - TRBV28 TGTGCCAGCAAAACCCGCGGGGAAGTTATCGGGGAGCTGTTTTTT CASKTRGEVIGELFF
15 - TRBJ1-5 - TRBV28 TGTGCCAGCAGTCGCAGGGTTTTCAGCAATCAGCCCCAGCATTTT CASSRRVFSNQPQHF
12 - TRBJ2-2 - TRBV18 TGTGCCAGCTCACCAGTCGCCGGGGAGCTGTTTTTT CASSPVAGELFF
14 - TRBJ1-2 - TRBV28 TGTGCCAGCAGTGGTAGCAACGCTCAATATGGCTACACCTTC CASSGSNAQYGYTF
15 - TRBJ2-7 - TRBV4-2 TGTGCCAGCAGCCAAGATACGGGGTTTACGGGCGAGCAGTACTTC CASSQDTGFTGEQYF
17 - TRBJ2-7 - TRBV2 TGTGCCAGCAGTGCGCAGGGGACCTATGAGATTAGCTACGAGCAGTACTTC CASSAQGTYEISYEQYF
15 - TRBJ2-7 - TRBV11-3 TGTGCCAGCAGCTACGACTCGAAAGGGGGCTACGAGCAGTACTTC CASSYDSKGGYEQYF
14 - TRBJ2-4 - TRBV10-2 TGCGCCAGCAGCCCCCAGGCAGCCAAAAACATTCAGTACTTC CASSPQAAKNIQYF
14 - TRBJ1-2 TRBD1 TRBV5-6 TGTGCCAGCAGCTACCGGGACAGGGGGCGCGGCTACACCTTC CASSYRDRGRGYTF
15 - TRBJ1-5 TRBD1 TRBV19 TGTGCCACCGACGGGGGACAGGGGGCGAATCAGCCCCAGCATTTT CATDGGQGANQPQHF
14 once TRBJ2-1 TRBD1 TRBV19 TGTGCCAGTAGTATACAGGGGGCGTACAATGAGCAGTTCTTC CASSIQGAYNEQFF
17 - TRBJ2-2 - TRBV15 TGTGCCACCAGCAGAGCCCCCGGGAGTCAGCGTCTCGGGGAGCTGTTTTTT CATSRAPGSQRLGELFF
15 - TRBJ1-3 - TRBV30 TGTGCCTGGAGTAGGGACACCGGCTCTGGAAACACCATATATTTT CAWSRDTGSGNTIYF